These T cell receptor beta chains were read from a single sample in a study of blood T cells in healthy people across ages. MiXCR, applied by TCRdb to the 5' RACE reads, yields one record per CDR3 protein. This table has over 950,000 distinct CDR3 sequences, around two fifths appearing once. The sample comprised blood. The receptors were gathered from a man aged 18 to 29 in good health. CDR3s include the opening cysteine and the closing phenylalanine or tryptophan. D genes are given only for firm matches. Expanded clones are given a class, and other clones once, few, many or no size at all.

clone_size j_call v_call d_call cdr3_aa cdr3_nt
few TRBJ2-5 TRBV12-3/TRBV12-4 TRBD2 CASSPSGTETQYF TGTGCCAGCAGCCCTAGCGGAACAGAGACCCAGTACTTC
few TRBJ2-7 TRBV5-4 TRBD1 CASSAGQGMQWQYF TGTGCCAGCAGCGCGGGACAGGGTATGCAATGGCAGTACTTC
few TRBJ2-5 TRBV4-2 TRBD2 CTSSQDAPTSGIETQYF TGTACCAGCAGCCAAGATGCCCCCACTAGCGGGATCGAGACCCAGTACTTC
NA TRBJ2-3 TRBV27 NA CVSSQTDRGNTDTQYF TGTGTCAGCAGTCAGACGGACCGGGGGAACACAGATACGCAGTATTTT
NA TRBJ2-3 TRBV20-1 NA CSADPASGTDTQYF TGCAGTGCGGACCCGGCTAGCGGCACAGATACGCAGTATTTT
few TRBJ1-1 TRBV12-3/TRBV12-4 TRBD1 CASKLPGQGFTEAFF TGTGCCAGCAAGCTTCCGGGACAGGGTTTTACTGAAGCTTTCTTT
NA TRBJ1-1 TRBV7-6 NA CASSLGREENTEAFF TGTGCCAGCAGCTTAGGGCGGGAGGAAAACACTGAAGCTTTCTTT
few TRBJ2-2 TRBV12-3/TRBV12-4 NA CASSLGPSGELFF TGTGCCAGCAGTCTAGGACCCTCCGGGGAGCTGTTTTTT
few TRBJ2-4 TRBV20-1 TRBD2 CSAGTRTNIQYF TGCAGTGCTGGGACTAGGACAAACATTCAGTACTTC
NA TRBJ2-1 TRBV6-2/TRBV6-3 TRBD1 CASRPPGTANEQFF TGTGCCAGCCGCCCACCCGGGACAGCTAATGAGCAGTTCTTC
NA TRBJ2-1 TRBV18 TRBD2 CASSPLAGERSYNEQFF TGTGCCAGCTCACCTTTGGCGGGGGAACGCTCCTACAATGAGCAGTTCTTC
few TRBJ1-1 TRBV20-1 NA CSAGPHMNTEAFF TGCAGTGCTGGCCCCCACATGAACACTGAAGCTTTCTTT
few TRBJ2-4 TRBV20-1 NA CSAPDRWEAKNIQYF TGCAGTGCTCCCGACAGGTGGGAGGCCAAAAACATTCAGTACTTC
few TRBJ2-2 TRBV20-1 NA CSARGGGKETGELFF TGCAGTGCTAGAGGGGGTGGGAAGGAAACCGGGGAGCTGTTTTTT
NA TRBJ2-5 TRBV7-2 NA CASSLSWGVQETQYF TGTGCCAGCAGCTTATCGTGGGGGGTTCAAGAGACCCAGTACTTC
few TRBJ1-2 TRBV20-1 NA CSASGRDLMYGYTF TGCAGTGCTAGTGGAAGGGACCTCATGTATGGCTACACCTTC
NA TRBJ1-1 TRBV12-3/TRBV12-4 NA CASSLAVSRVEAFF TGTGCCAGCAGTTTAGCTGTGTCACGGGTAGAAGCTTTCTTT
NA TRBJ1-5 TRBV12-3/TRBV12-4 NA CASSLSGSINQPQHF TGTGCCAGCAGTTTATCAGGCAGTATTAATCAGCCCCAGCATTTT
few TRBJ2-5 TRBV24-1 NA CATSDGTLGTQYF TGTGCCACCAGTGATGGGACACTGGGGACCCAGTACTTC
few TRBJ1-5 TRBV27 TRBD1 CASWTGGPNQPQHF TGTGCCAGCTGGACAGGGGGCCCTAATCAGCCCCAGCATTTT
NA TRBJ1-2 TRBV27 NA CASSRRVQGFDGYTF TGTGCCAGCAGCCGCCGGGTCCAGGGGTTCGATGGCTACACCTTC
NA TRBJ1-1 TRBV7-9 NA CASSLASGGQQSTEAFF TGTGCCAGCAGCTTAGCCTCCGGGGGACAACAGTCCACTGAAGCTTTCTTT
NA TRBJ1-1 TRBV29-1 NA CSVRTVNTEAFF TGCAGCGTTCGGACGGTGAACACTGAAGCTTTCTTT
NA TRBJ1-1 TRBV7-2 TRBD1 CASIPKDRGGTEAFF TGTGCCAGCATTCCGAAAGACAGGGGTGGTACTGAAGCTTTCTTT
NA TRBJ1-2 TRBV7-2 NA CASSSLQGDYTF TGTGCCAGCAGTTCCCTACAGGGCGACTACACCTTC
few TRBJ2-5 TRBV24-1 NA CATSDYQETQYF TGTGCCACCAGTGACTACCAAGAGACCCAGTACTTC
few TRBJ2-4 TRBV7-2 TRBD2 CASSSIAGVGDIQYF TGTGCCAGCAGCTCTATAGCGGGGGTCGGGGACATTCAGTACTTC
NA TRBJ1-2 TRBV4-3 NA CASSRNSYGYTF TGCGCCAGCAGCCGAAACAGTTATGGCTACACCTTC
NA TRBJ2-3 TRBV7-8 TRBD1 CASSRTGWTDTQYF TGTGCCAGCAGCAGGACAGGATGGACAGATACGCAGTATTTT
many TRBJ1-4 TRBV29-1 NA CSVAPGGNEKLFF TGCAGCGTCGCCCCTGGGGGTAATGAAAAACTGTTTTTT
NA TRBJ2-3 TRBV5-1 NA CASSADARHTDTQYF TGCGCCAGCAGCGCGGACGCACGGCACACAGATACGCAGTATTTT
few TRBJ1-2 TRBV7-6 NA CASSARAGAGFDSTF TGTGCCAGCAGCGCCCGGGCAGGGGCGGGTTTCGACTCCACCTTC
few TRBJ1-1 TRBV20-1 NA CSATGQTEAFF TGCAGTGCTACCGGACAGACTGAAGCTTTCTTT